This TCR beta chain was sequenced during a study of T cells in narcolepsy. The V gene's germline CDR1 is GTSNPN and CDR2 SVGIG (reference sequence). J was trimmed by 4 bases and V by 0 bases; bases with no gene match: 1. The CDR3 is 16 amino acids. The method was immunoSEQ multiplex PCR; TCRdb's version includes in-frame clones alone and lacks a portion of them. The data show around 33,000 clones, around four fifths seen once. This chain connects TRBV30 to TRBJ2-3; 16 bases map to TRBD2. The material sequenced was CD45RA- memory CD4+ T cells from PBMCs. The TCR sequence derives from a human donor with narcolepsy. CDR3 bases: TGTGCCTGGAGTGTAGGGACTAGCGGGGGGGCAGATACGCAGTATTTT. This gives the protein CAWSVGTSGGADTQYF.